These 17 T cell receptor beta chains originate from one sample sequenced in a study of T cells in localized non-small cell lung cancer. The table came from immunoSEQ multiplex PCR; TCRdb's copy has only in-frame clones and leaves some out. Of roughly 38,000 clones listed, 85% to 90% are singletons. The sequences come from peripheral blood, collected before any cancer treatment. All receptors derive from a man aged 18 to 50 with stage I lung adenocarcinoma.

This chain uses TRBV28 with TRBJ2-2, with 7 bases lining up with TRBD1. The trim removed 6 bases at V and 6 bases at J, leaving 4 bases unmatched. The CDR3 sequence is 13 residues long. The germline CDR1 and CDR2 sequences are MDHEN and SYDVKM. The CDR3 nucleotides are TGTGCCAGCAGCATGACAGGGCCCGGGGAGCTGTTTTTT. As protein: CASSMTGPGELFF.

This sequence joins TRBV5-4 and TRBJ2-5; perhaps TRBD1 as D (6 bases). CDR1 and CDR2 from the germline V gene are SGHNT and YYREEE (reference sequence). V was clipped by 3 bases and J by 4 bases, with 19 bases between them. The CDR3 is 16 amino acids. CDR3 region: CASSYTGLVKGETQYF. In DNA form, the CDR3 reads TGTGCCAGCAGCTACACAGGGCTCGTTAAGGGAGAGACCCAGTACTTC.

In its sample, this clone was seen a few times. This chain uses TRBV6-1 with TRBJ2-7; 10 nucleotides align to TRBD1. The CDR3 extends over 14 amino acids. The V segment lost 7 bases and the J segment 2 bases; nucleotides outside the gene matches: 5. Germline CDR1 is MNHNS and CDR2 is SASEGT. This CDR3 reads CASTMTGGPYEQYF. DNA for the CDR3: TGTGCCAGCACGATGACAGGGGGCCCCTACGAGCAGTACTTC.

The chain employs TRBV7-3 and TRBJ2-3, with D tentatively TRBD1 or TRBD2 (6 bases each). The ends were cut back, 3 bases at V and 1 base at J, with 14 bases in the middle. Per the germline V gene, CDR1 is SGHTA and CDR2 is FQGTGA. The CDR3 is made up of 16 amino acids. The DNA of the CDR3 is TGTGCCAGCAGCTTGGGTTCGGGGGCGGGCACAGATACGCAGTATTTT. Its translation is CASSLGSGAGTDTQYF.

The chain has TRBV7-8 and TRBJ1-2; the D gene is possibly TRBD1 (6 bases). Trimming removed 0 bases from V and 4 bases from J, with 15 bases in between. The CDR3 has 16 amino acids. Germline V lookup: CDR1 SGHVS, CDR2 FQNEAQ. The CDR3 DNA reads TGTGCCAGCAGCTTAGCCATGGGGGGCGGAGGCTATGGCTACACCTTC. Translated: CASSLAMGGGGYGYTF. The full variable domain, with the rest looked up from reference TRBV7-8 and TRBJ1-2, is GAGVSQSPRYKVAKRGQDVALRCDPISGHVSLFWYQQALGQGPEFLTYFQNEAQLDKSGLPSDRFFAERPEGSVSTLKIQRTQQEDSAVYLCASSLAMGGGGYGYTFGSGTRLTVV.

This chain joins TRBV7-2 and TRBJ2-5; 13 bases are a match to TRBD2. The CDR3 spans 15 residues. The trim removed 3 bases at V and 5 bases at J, leaving 3 bases unmatched. CDR1 SGHTA and CDR2 FQGNSA come from the germline V gene. The DNA of the CDR3 is TGTGCCAGCAGCTTGGGACTAGCGGGGTGGGAGACCCAGTACTTC. It encodes CASSLGLAGWETQYF.

This sequence joins TRBV28 and TRBJ1-1; D is unresolved. CDR3 length: 15 residues. The V end lost 1 base, the J end lost 1 base, and 10 bases lay between the germline ends. Germline V gene data show CDR1 as MDHEN and CDR2 as SYDVKM. The CDR3 region is CASSLSVRSNTEAFF. CDR3 nucleotides: TGTGCCAGCAGTTTATCTGTGAGATCGAACACTGAAGCTTTCTTT.

DNA for the CDR3: TGTGCCAGCAGTCCTATGGGGGCCTACGAGCAGTACTTC. Protein product: CASSPMGAYEQYF. This chain uses TRBV27 with TRBJ2-7; D tentatively fits TRBD1 or TRBD2 (5 bases each). V was clipped by 5 bases and J by 2 bases, with 10 bases between them. The CDR3 has 13 residues. The germline CDR1 and CDR2 sequences are MNHEY and SMNVEV (reference sequence).

J is TRBJ1-6 and V is TRBV7-8; TRBD1 matches at 8 bases. The CDR3 sequence is 18 residues long. V shed 0 bases, J shed 3 bases, and the junction held 7 bases outside the gene matches. Germline V lookup: CDR1 SGHVS, CDR2 FQNEAQ. For the CDR3, the DNA is TGTGCCAGCAGCTTAGCATTTGGGGGACAGGTCTATAATTCACCCCTCCACTTT. Protein product: CASSLAFGGQVYNSPLHF.

The chain has TRBV19 and TRBJ1-1; D may be TRBD1 (6 bases). Germline V gene data show CDR1 as LNHDA and CDR2 as SQIVND (reference sequence). Trimming took off 2 bases at V and 4 bases at J, with 8 bases between the two ends. The CDR3 covers 13 residues. This CDR3 is CASSIRGGTEAFF. In DNA form, the CDR3 reads TGTGCCAGTAGTATACGAGGGGGCACTGAAGCTTTCTTT.

This rearrangement joins TRBV5-5 to TRBJ2-5, with 15 bases aligning to TRBD2. Germline V CDR1 and CDR2: SGHKS, YYEKEE (reference sequence). With V trimmed by 3 bases and J by 1 base, 4 bases remained unmatched. The CDR3 runs 17 residues. The CDR3 region is CASSSLGLAGGQETQYF. DNA for the CDR3: TGTGCCAGCAGCTCACTGGGACTAGCGGGGGGCCAAGAGACCCAGTACTTC.

This clone was detected once. The chain uses TRBV9 and TRBJ1-5; 10 bases fit TRBD1. The V gene's germline CDR1 is SGDLS and CDR2 YYNGEE. After removal of 4 bases from V and 0 bases from J, the junction contained 4 bases not matched to a gene. The CDR3 runs to 16 residues. The CDR3 sequence is CASSPGTGDSNQPQHF. The CDR3 DNA reads as TGTGCCAGCAGCCCTGGGACAGGGGATAGCAATCAGCCCCAGCATTTT.

CDR3 sequence: CASSSTANTEAFF. For the CDR3, the DNA is TGTGCCAGCAGCTCGACAGCGAACACTGAAGCTTTCTTT. The chain employs TRBV13 and TRBJ1-1, with TRBD1 as a possible D gene (5 bases). V lost 4 bases and J lost 1, with 7 bases in between. Germline V CDR1 and CDR2: PRHDT, FYEKMQ (reference sequence). This CDR3 has 13 amino acids.

Comments on this clone: Distinct nucleotide sequences in the sample also encode this CDR3. This rearrangement joins TRBV5-1 to TRBJ1-2; 7 bases are shared with TRBD1. Germline CDR1 and CDR2: SGHRS and YFSETQ. V dropped 0 bases and J dropped 8; count of bases not matched to a gene: 4. The CDR3 covers 13 residues. DNA of the CDR3: TGCGCCAGCAGCTTGGGACAGGGTAACGGCTACACCTTC. This gives the protein CASSLGQGNGYTF.

The J gene is TRBJ2-5, the V gene TRBV6-6; D may correspond to TRBD1 or TRBD2 (5 bases each). The V gene lost 5 bases and the J gene lost 4 bases, with 8 bases spanning the gap. Germline lookup yields CDR1 MNHNY and CDR2 SVGAGI (reference sequence). CDR3 length: 12 amino acids. The CDR3 sequence: CASSTRGETQYF. For the CDR3, the DNA is TGTGCCAGCAGTACGAGGGGAGAGACCCAGTACTTC.

This sequence joins TRBV6-6 and TRBJ2-3; 10 positions agree with TRBD1. CDR3 length equals 16 residues. Germline CDR1 MNHNY, CDR2 SVGAGI (reference sequence). V shed 2 bases and J 6 bases; nucleotides not matched to a gene: 8. This CDR3 is CASSYRRDRGGDTQYF. As DNA, the CDR3 is TGTGCCAGCAGTTACCGAAGGGACAGGGGTGGTGATACGCAGTATTTT.

This rearrangement joins TRBV6-5 to TRBJ1-1, with 7 bases that match TRBD1. The CDR3 is made up of 16 amino acids. The ends lost 4 bases at V and 4 bases at J; junction bases unmatched: 12. The V gene's germline CDR1 is MNHEY and CDR2 SVGAGI. The CDR3 sequence: CASSSVQPGGITEAFF. Here the CDR3 DNA reads TGTGCCAGCAGTTCGGTCCAGCCAGGGGGGATCACTGAAGCTTTCTTT.